The rows below give T cell receptor beta chains drawn from one sample of a study of blood T cells in healthy people across ages. TCRdb reanalysed the 5' RACE reads using MiXCR and keeps one entry per CDR3 protein. Of around 1,700,000 distinct CDR3 sequences in the sample, over 25% were seen once. Sequenced sample: blood. Source of these receptors: a woman under 40 in good health. Each CDR3 is given with its conserved first and last residue. Each record gives: J gene, V gene, CDR3 length, D gene, clone size, CDR3 protein, CDR3 DNA. The D gene is left open where the match is weak. Clone size is shown for a subset of rows, as once, few, many or a class of expanded clone.

j_gene: TRBJ1-5; v_gene: TRBV6-6; len: 15; d_gene: TRBD1; abundance: -; CDR3aa: CASSRDRVGGQPQHF; CDR3nt: TGTGCCAGCAGTCGGGACAGGGTGGGAGGTCAGCCCCAGCATTTT
j_gene: TRBJ2-1; v_gene: TRBV12-3/TRBV12-4; len: 18; d_gene: -; abundance: few; CDR3aa: CASSLEFGVTTANEEQFF; CDR3nt: TGTGCCAGCAGTTTAGAATTCGGCGTCACAACCGCCAATGAGGAGCAGTTCTTC
j_gene: TRBJ2-1; v_gene: TRBV28; len: 13; d_gene: TRBD2; abundance: many; CDR3aa: CATGGQTYNEQFF; CDR3nt: TGTGCCACGGGGGGGCAAACCTACAATGAGCAGTTCTTC
j_gene: TRBJ1-5; v_gene: TRBV20-1; len: 14; d_gene: TRBD1; abundance: -; CDR3aa: CSATGTGINQPQHF; CDR3nt: TGCAGTGCAACCGGGACAGGGATCAATCAGCCCCAGCATTTT
j_gene: TRBJ2-3; v_gene: TRBV6-5; len: 14; d_gene: -; abundance: -; CDR3aa: CASSYSGGADTQYF; CDR3nt: TGTGCCAGCAGTTACTCGGGCGGCGCAGATACGCAGTATTTT
j_gene: TRBJ2-7; v_gene: TRBV5-1; len: 14; d_gene: TRBD2; abundance: many; CDR3aa: CASTLTSATYEQYF; CDR3nt: TGCGCCAGCACCTTGACTAGCGCAACTTACGAGCAGTACTTC
j_gene: TRBJ1-1; v_gene: TRBV5-4; len: 18; d_gene: -; abundance: few; CDR3aa: CASSARSRGGPMNTEAFF; CDR3nt: TGTGCCAGCAGCGCCCGCAGCAGGGGAGGTCCCATGAACACTGAAGCTTTCTTT
j_gene: TRBJ1-1; v_gene: TRBV7-9; len: 11; d_gene: TRBD1; abundance: -; CDR3aa: CASSSHRGAFF; CDR3nt: TGTGCCAGCAGCTCGCACAGGGGAGCTTTCTTT
j_gene: TRBJ2-1; v_gene: TRBV6-1; len: 15; d_gene: -; abundance: many; CDR3aa: CASRSGQGSYNEQFF; CDR3nt: TGTGCCAGCAGATCGGGGCAGGGCTCCTACAATGAGCAGTTCTTC
j_gene: TRBJ1-2; v_gene: TRBV2; len: 13; d_gene: TRBD1; abundance: -; CDR3aa: CASRGRGRGGYTF; CDR3nt: TGTGCCAGCAGAGGCAGGGGGCGCGGGGGCTACACCTTC